A selection of T cell receptor beta chains follows, all from one sample in a study of glioma-infiltrating T cells after dendritic cell vaccination. Measured with immunoSEQ multiplex PCR; TCRdb has only the in-frame clones, and not every one. The repertoire holds about 82,000 clones, with about 87% as singletons. Sequencing was performed on blood, taken before dendritic cell vaccination. All receptors come from a human donor with glioblastoma. CDR3s include the opening cysteine and the closing phenylalanine or tryptophan. A D gene is named only where the DNA matches it firmly. Clone sizes are given selectively: once, few, many, or a class where the clone is expanded.

d_gene: TRBD2
abundance: -
v_gene: TRBV5-1
j_gene: TRBJ2-3
CDR3aa: CASSFGAGASTDTQYF
CDR3nt: TGCGCCAGCAGCTTCGGGGCGGGAGCGAGCACAGATACGCAGTATTTT

d_gene: TRBD1
abundance: -
v_gene: TRBV5-8
j_gene: TRBJ1-5
CDR3aa: CASSLGGQGYNQPQHF
CDR3nt: TGTGCCAGCAGCTTGGGAGGACAGGGGTACAATCAGCCCCAGCATTTT

d_gene: TRBD2
abundance: -
v_gene: TRBV6-5
j_gene: TRBJ2-1
CDR3aa: CASSRTSGTEARQFF
CDR3nt: TGTGCCAGCAGTAGGACTAGCGGGACCGAGGCGCGGCAGTTCTTC

d_gene: TRBD2
abundance: -
v_gene: TRBV2
j_gene: TRBJ2-1
CDR3aa: CASSPTSPHEQFF
CDR3nt: TGTGCCAGCAGTCCGACTAGCCCGCATGAGCAGTTCTTC

d_gene: -
abundance: -
v_gene: TRBV6-5
j_gene: TRBJ1-1
CDR3aa: CASRSPRGNTEAFF
CDR3nt: TGTGCCAGCAGGTCCCCCCGGGGGAACACTGAAGCTTTCTTT

d_gene: TRBD1
abundance: -
v_gene: TRBV6-4
j_gene: TRBJ1-2
CDR3aa: CASSRTGDVYGYTF
CDR3nt: TGTGCCAGCAGTCGGACAGGGGATGTCTATGGCTACACCTTC

d_gene: -
abundance: -
v_gene: TRBV5-1
j_gene: TRBJ1-1
CDR3aa: CASSPVGGMNTEAFF
CDR3nt: TGCGCCAGCAGCCCTGTTGGGGGCATGAACACTGAAGCTTTCTTT

d_gene: TRBD1
abundance: -
v_gene: TRBV6-5
j_gene: TRBJ1-1
CDR3aa: CASSYRQGWTTEAFF
CDR3nt: TGTGCCAGCAGTTACAGACAGGGGTGGACCACTGAAGCTTTCTTT

d_gene: -
abundance: -
v_gene: TRBV19
j_gene: TRBJ2-2
CDR3aa: CASSDGQYTGELFF
CDR3nt: TGTGCCAGTAGTGACGGACAGTACACCGGGGAGCTGTTTTTT

d_gene: -
abundance: few
v_gene: TRBV10-3
j_gene: TRBJ1-2
CDR3aa: CAISRQESNYGYTF
CDR3nt: TGTGCCATCAGTCGACAGGAGAGCAACTATGGCTACACCTTC

d_gene: -
abundance: -
v_gene: TRBV6-1
j_gene: TRBJ1-5
CDR3aa: CASSEGGGRQPQHF
CDR3nt: TGTGCCAGCAGTGAAGGGGGGGGGCGACAGCCCCAGCATTTT

d_gene: -
abundance: -
v_gene: TRBV6-6
j_gene: TRBJ2-7
CDR3aa: CASTVDSSSYEQYF
CDR3nt: TGTGCCAGCACCGTGGACAGTAGCTCCTACGAGCAGTACTTC

d_gene: TRBD2
abundance: -
v_gene: TRBV19
j_gene: TRBJ2-7
CDR3aa: CASSTGGAGMAYEQYF
CDR3nt: TGTGCCAGTTCCACCGGGGGGGCAGGGATGGCCTACGAGCAGTACTTC

d_gene: -
abundance: -
v_gene: TRBV5-1
j_gene: TRBJ2-7
CDR3aa: CASSRDTDYEQYF
CDR3nt: TGCGCCAGCAGCCGGGACACCGACTACGAGCAGTACTTC

d_gene: -
abundance: -
v_gene: TRBV10-2
j_gene: TRBJ2-1
CDR3aa: CASSESPAEGANEQFF
CDR3nt: TGCGCCAGCAGTGAGTCGCCAGCGGAGGGGGCCAATGAGCAGTTCTTC

d_gene: TRBD2
abundance: -
v_gene: TRBV9
j_gene: TRBJ2-5
CDR3aa: CASSALAGIQETQYF
CDR3nt: TGTGCCAGCAGCGCTCTAGCGGGGATCCAAGAGACCCAGTACTTC

d_gene: -
abundance: -
v_gene: TRBV6-1
j_gene: TRBJ2-3
CDR3aa: CASSEKGGQTDTQYF
CDR3nt: TGTGCCAGCAGTGAAAAGGGGGGGCAGACAGATACGCAGTATTTT

d_gene: TRBD2
abundance: -
v_gene: TRBV5-1
j_gene: TRBJ2-1
CDR3aa: CASSSSTSGGRQFF
CDR3nt: TGCGCCAGCAGCTCGTCGACTAGCGGGGGACGACAGTTCTTC

d_gene: -
abundance: few
v_gene: TRBV11-3
j_gene: TRBJ2-5
CDR3aa: CASSSGQQETQYF
CDR3nt: TGTGCCAGCAGTTCCGGACAGCAAGAGACCCAGTACTTC

d_gene: TRBD2
abundance: -
v_gene: TRBV9
j_gene: TRBJ2-5
CDR3aa: CASSVGASGSTETQYF
CDR3nt: TGTGCCAGCAGCGTAGGTGCTAGCGGGAGTACGGAGACCCAGTACTTC

d_gene: -
abundance: -
v_gene: TRBV2
j_gene: TRBJ2-7
CDR3aa: CASSEVRSSYEQYF
CDR3nt: TGTGCCAGCAGTGAAGTAAGGAGCTCCTACGAGCAGTACTTC

d_gene: TRBD2
abundance: -
v_gene: TRBV11-3
j_gene: TRBJ2-1
CDR3aa: CASSLIVAGEQFF
CDR3nt: TGTGCCAGCAGCCTAATTGTAGCGGGTGAGCAGTTCTTC

d_gene: TRBD1
abundance: -
v_gene: TRBV7-9
j_gene: TRBJ2-7
CDR3aa: CASANRGQGTFEQYF
CDR3nt: TGTGCCAGCGCGAATCGGGGACAGGGGACTTTCGAGCAGTACTTC

d_gene: -
abundance: -
v_gene: TRBV7-6
j_gene: TRBJ1-1
CDR3aa: CASSSPGGLNTEAFF
CDR3nt: TGTGCCAGCAGCTCTCCGGGGGGGCTGAACACTGAAGCTTTCTTT

d_gene: TRBD1
abundance: -
v_gene: TRBV5-1
j_gene: TRBJ1-3
CDR3aa: CASSSGTVSGNTIYF
CDR3nt: TGCGCCAGCAGCTCGGGGACAGTCTCTGGAAACACCATATATTTT

d_gene: -
abundance: -
v_gene: TRBV27
j_gene: TRBJ1-1
CDR3aa: CASSLGRRDTEAFF
CDR3nt: TGTGCCAGCAGTTTGGGTCGCAGGGACACTGAAGCTTTCTTT

d_gene: -
abundance: once
v_gene: TRBV5-6
j_gene: TRBJ2-2
CDR3aa: CASSFSGELFF
CDR3nt: TGTGCCAGCAGCTTTTCTGGGGAGCTGTTTTTT

d_gene: TRBD1
abundance: -
v_gene: TRBV2
j_gene: TRBJ2-5
CDR3aa: CASSESSTGETQYF
CDR3nt: TGTGCCAGCAGTGAATCGTCGACAGGGGAGACCCAGTACTTC

d_gene: TRBD2
abundance: once
v_gene: TRBV7-2
j_gene: TRBJ2-5
CDR3aa: CASSLTSGGRETQYF
CDR3nt: TGTGCCAGCAGCTTAACTAGCGGGGGGAGGGAGACCCAGTACTTC

d_gene: -
abundance: -
v_gene: TRBV2
j_gene: TRBJ1-1
CDR3aa: CASSAGWSEEAFF
CDR3nt: TGTGCCAGCAGCGCAGGGTGGTCCGAAGAAGCTTTCTTT

d_gene: -
abundance: -
v_gene: TRBV6-1
j_gene: TRBJ2-4
CDR3aa: CASSEGANIAKNIQYF
CDR3nt: TGTGCCAGCAGTGAAGGGGCAAACATAGCCAAAAACATTCAGTACTTC

d_gene: TRBD2
abundance: -
v_gene: TRBV12-5
j_gene: TRBJ2-2
CDR3aa: CASGPSGRDTGELFF
CDR3nt: TGTGCTAGTGGACCTAGCGGGAGAGACACCGGGGAGCTGTTTTTT